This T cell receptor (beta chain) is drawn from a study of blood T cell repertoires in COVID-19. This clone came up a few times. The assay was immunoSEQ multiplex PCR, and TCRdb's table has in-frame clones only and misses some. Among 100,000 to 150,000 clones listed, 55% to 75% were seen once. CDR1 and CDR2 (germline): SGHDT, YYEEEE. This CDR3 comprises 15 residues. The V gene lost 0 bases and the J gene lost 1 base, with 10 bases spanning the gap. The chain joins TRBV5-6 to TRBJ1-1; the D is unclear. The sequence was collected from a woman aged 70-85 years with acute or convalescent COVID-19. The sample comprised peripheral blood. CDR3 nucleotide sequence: TGTGCCAGCAGCTTGGTAGGCAGGCCGAACACTGAAGCTTTCTTT. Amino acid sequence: CASSLVGRPNTEAFF.